These T cell receptor beta chains were read from a single sample in a study of cytomegalovirus exposure and HLA in healthy donors. Sequenced by immunoSEQ multiplex PCR; TCRdb stores in-frame clones only, minus some. The table has over 100,000 clones, under 90% seen once. The sample consisted of PBMCs. Source of these receptors: a woman under 40 in good health and CMV-seronegative. Each CDR3 is given with its conserved first and last residue. A D gene is named only where the DNA matches it firmly. Some rows have no size entry. The others give once, few or many, or a class for an expanded clone.

size,J,V,D,DNA,CDR3
.,TRBJ2-7,TRBV11-2,TRBD2,TGTGCCAGCAACGCGGGACTAGCGGAAAGCTCCTACGAGCAGTACTTC,CASNAGLAESSYEQYF
.,TRBJ2-6,TRBV6-1,TRBD1,TGTGCCAGCAGTGGCCGGGACAGGGGTACCGGGGCCAACGTCCTGACTTTC,CASSGRDRGTGANVLTF
.,TRBJ2-1,TRBV7-2,.,TGTGCCAGCAGGTTAAATCCGGGGGATGAGCAGTTCTTC,CASRLNPGDEQFF
.,TRBJ2-3,TRBV7-9,TRBD2,TGTGCCAGCAGCCCCGGGACTAGCGGGAGGGAGGCAGATACGCAGTATTTT,CASSPGTSGREADTQYF
once,TRBJ2-7,TRBV5-4,TRBD2,TGTGCCAGCAGCTTGAGTAGCGGGGAAAACTACGAGCAGTACTTC,CASSLSSGENYEQYF
.,TRBJ1-2,TRBV14,.,TGTGCCAGCAGCCTATTGGGCCCTTATGGCTACACCTTC,CASSLLGPYGYTF
.,TRBJ2-3,TRBV15,TRBD2,TGTGCCACCTACGCGGGGGGGTCTAGGACAGATACGCAGTATTTT,CATYAGGSRTDTQYF
.,TRBJ2-3,TRBV7-2,.,TGTGCCAGCAGCTTAGGCGGTAGTTATCGGTCAGATACGCAGTATTTT,CASSLGGSYRSDTQYF
.,TRBJ1-1,TRBV30,.,TGTGCCTGGAGTGGGGGGGTTGGGAACCATGAAGCTTTCTTT,CAWSGGVGNHEAFF
few,TRBJ2-3,TRBV5-8,TRBD2,TGTGCCAGCAGCTTGGGGACTAGCGGTCCCAAAGATACGCAGTATTTT,CASSLGTSGPKDTQYF
.,TRBJ2-2,TRBV10-1,.,TGCGCCAGCAGTGAGAGCGGCAACACCGGGGAGCTGTTTTTT,CASSESGNTGELFF
.,TRBJ2-3,TRBV5-6,.,TGTGCCAGCAGCTTCGTCCGGGGAAGGACGCACACGGATACGCAGTATTTT,CASSFVRGRTHTDTQYF
.,TRBJ2-1,TRBV19,TRBD2,TGTGCCAGTAACCAAGCGGGGGGATACAATGAGCAGTTCTTC,CASNQAGGYNEQFF
.,TRBJ2-5,TRBV10-3,.,TGTGCCATCAGTGGGGGCTTGCAAGAGACCCAGTACTTC,CAISGGLQETQYF
.,TRBJ2-5,TRBV15,TRBD1,TGTGCCACCAGCGGAGACAGGGAAGAGACCCAGTACTTC,CATSGDREETQYF
.,TRBJ2-5,TRBV5-1,TRBD2,TGCGCCAGCTGCCCTAGCGGGAACCAAGAGACCCAGTACTTC,CASCPSGNQETQYF
.,TRBJ2-3,TRBV6-1,TRBD2,TGTGCCAGCAGTGAAGCACTAGCGGGAGGCACAGATACGCAGTATTTT,CASSEALAGGTDTQYF